This entry concerns a single T cell receptor (beta chain). The sample belongs to a study of blood T cell repertoires in COVID-19. Generated by immunoSEQ multiplex PCR, the TCRdb table keeps only in-frame clones and is missing some. Among about 200,000 clones listed, 81% were seen once. Material for sequencing was peripheral blood. The TCR sequence derives from a woman of 80 years or more with acute or convalescent COVID-19.

The DNA of the CDR3 is TGTGCCAGCAGCTTAGAAGACAGGGGGATTTATGGCTACACCTTC. As protein: CASSLEDRGIYGYTF. The rearrangement links TRBV7-9 to TRBJ1-2, with 9 bases matching TRBD1. Germline loops: CDR1 SEHNR, CDR2 FQNEAQ (reference sequence). The CDR3 totals 15 residues. V shed 1 base and J 5 bases; nucleotides not matched to a gene: 5.